Following are 9 T cell receptor beta chains from one sample sequenced in a study of blood T cell repertoires in COVID-19. Generated by immunoSEQ multiplex PCR, the TCRdb table keeps only in-frame clones and is missing some. The sample has 500,000 to 600,000 clones; about 88% are singletons. The source material was peripheral blood. All receptors derive from a woman between 45 and 60 years old with COVID-19, enrolled during active disease.

The V call is TRBV18, the J call TRBJ2-1; D is unresolved. The CDR3 contains 17 residues. From germline, CDR1 is KGHSH and CDR2 LQKENI. V was shortened by 4 bases and J by 0 bases, with 16 bases between the two germline ends. CDR3 nucleotides: TGTGCCAGCTCACGCCTATCGTCCGTTGTCTCCTACAATGAGCAGTTCTTC. This encodes CASSRLSSVVSYNEQFF. Complete variable domain (other parts from reference TRBV18 and TRBJ2-1): NAGVMQNPRHLVRRRGQEARLRCSPMKGHSHVYWYRQLPEEGLKFMVYLQKENIIDESGMPKERFSAEFPKEGPSILRIQQVVRGDSAAYFCASSRLSSVVSYNEQFFGPGTRLTVL.

J is TRBJ2-7 and V is TRBV12-3 or TRBV12-4; D remains ambiguous. The CDR3 has 12 residues. V was trimmed by 2 bases and J by 9 bases, leaving 11 bases between them. The DNA for the CDR3 is TGTGCCAGCAGTTTATCCCGCGTCGTGCAGTACTTC. Encoded protein: CASSLSRVVQYF.

The chain uses TRBV11-1 and TRBJ1-4; TRBD1 matches 7 bases. The CDR3 is 16 residues long. Losses at the gene ends were 5 bases for V and 7 bases for J; bases not matched to a gene: 13. Germline V gives CDR1 SGHAT, CDR2 FQDESV (reference sequence). The CDR3 region has the DNA TGTGCCAGCAGCGACCCTTCAGGGGGTGAAGGTGAAAAACTGTTTTTT. It yields the protein CASSDPSGGEGEKLFF.

This clone was picked up one time. This chain uses TRBV19 with TRBJ1-1; possibly TRBD1 for D (5 bases). Germline CDR1 LNHDA, CDR2 SQIVND (reference sequence). This CDR3 spans 15 amino acids. Trimming left V 3 bases short and J 0 bases short, with 11 bases between. The CDR3 here is CASSMTPGMNTEAFF. The CDR3 nucleotides read TGTGCCAGTAGTATGACCCCAGGGATGAACACTGAAGCTTTCTTT.

The chain couples TRBV9 to TRBJ1-2; 9 bases line up with TRBD1. The germline CDR1 and CDR2 sequences are SGDLS and YYNGEE. The CDR3 has 16 amino acids. Unmatched junction bases numbered 9, after V lost 3 bases and J lost 3 bases. CDR3 in amino acids: CASSASGTGSDYGYTF. CDR3 DNA sequence: TGTGCCAGCAGCGCCTCCGGGACAGGGTCGGACTATGGCTACACCTTC.

The chain joins TRBV13 to TRBJ2-5, with 8 bases matching TRBD2. The ends lost 0 bases at V and 5 bases at J; junction bases unmatched: 11. CDR1 and CDR2 from the germline V gene are PRHDT and FYEKMQ (reference sequence). The CDR3 runs 17 residues. This chain's CDR3 is CASSLGGAGAARETQYF. The CDR3 nucleotides read TGTGCCAGCAGCTTAGGGGGAGCGGGGGCAGCTCGGGAGACCCAGTACTTC. The whole variable domain, filled in from reference TRBV13 and TRBJ2-5, reads AAGVIQSPRHLIKEKRETATLKCYPIPRHDTVYWYQQGPGQDPQFLISFYEKMQSDKGSIPDRFSAQQFSDYHSELNMSSLELGDSALYFCASSLGGAGAARETQYFGPGTRLLVL.

In the case of this clone: Different DNA sequences within this sample yield the same CDR3. The chain couples TRBV28 to TRBJ2-7; 7 positions match TRBD1. Trimming removed 4 bases from V and 2 bases from J; junction bases left unmatched: 5. This CDR3 comprises 14 residues. Germline CDR1 MDHEN, CDR2 SYDVKM. The CDR3 sequence: CASSSRTGTYEQYF. The CDR3 bases are TGTGCCAGCAGTTCTCGGACAGGTACCTACGAGCAGTACTTC.

This clone was counted between two and nine times. The chain links TRBV2 to TRBJ1-2; 7 nucleotides line up with TRBD1. Losses at the gene ends were 6 bases for V and 7 bases for J; bases not matched to a gene: 8. In germline, CDR1 is SNHLY, CDR2 FYNNEI. CDR3 length: 13 amino acids. The CDR3 protein is CASRADRVGGYTF. The CDR3 bases are TGTGCCAGCAGGGCAGACAGGGTGGGTGGCTACACCTTC.

This chain connects TRBV5-6 to TRBJ2-5, with D possibly TRBD2 on 6 matching bases. The ends were cut back, 0 bases at V and 3 bases at J, with 9 bases in the middle. The germline CDR1 and CDR2 sequences are SGHDT and YYEEEE. This CDR3 is built from 14 residues. The CDR3 loop reads CASSLVGGKETQYF. For the CDR3, the DNA is TGTGCCAGCAGCTTGGTGGGCGGGAAAGAGACCCAGTACTTC.